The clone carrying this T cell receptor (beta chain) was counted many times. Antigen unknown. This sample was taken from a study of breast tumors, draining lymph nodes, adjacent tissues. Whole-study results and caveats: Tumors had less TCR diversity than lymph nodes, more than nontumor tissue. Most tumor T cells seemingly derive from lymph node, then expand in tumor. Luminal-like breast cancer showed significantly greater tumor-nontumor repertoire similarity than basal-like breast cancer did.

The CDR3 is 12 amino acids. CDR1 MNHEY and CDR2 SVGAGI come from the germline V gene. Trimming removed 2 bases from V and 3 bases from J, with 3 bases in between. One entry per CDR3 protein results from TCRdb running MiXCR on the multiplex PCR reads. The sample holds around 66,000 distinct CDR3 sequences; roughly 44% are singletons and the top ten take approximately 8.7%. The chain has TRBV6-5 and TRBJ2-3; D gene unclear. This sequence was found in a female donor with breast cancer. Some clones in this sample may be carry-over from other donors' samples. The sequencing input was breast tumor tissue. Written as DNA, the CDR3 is TGTGCCAGCAGTTACGGGACAGATACGCAGTATTTT. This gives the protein CASSYGTDTQYF.